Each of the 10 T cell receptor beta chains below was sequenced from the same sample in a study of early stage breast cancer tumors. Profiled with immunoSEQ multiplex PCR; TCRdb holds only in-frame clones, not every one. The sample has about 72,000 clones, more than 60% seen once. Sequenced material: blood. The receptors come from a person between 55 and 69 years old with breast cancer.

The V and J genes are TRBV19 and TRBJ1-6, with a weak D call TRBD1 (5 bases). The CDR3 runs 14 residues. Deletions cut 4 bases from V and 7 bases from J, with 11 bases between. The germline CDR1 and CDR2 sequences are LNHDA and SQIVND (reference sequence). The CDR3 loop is CASSTTVENSPLHF. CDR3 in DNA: TGTGCCAGTAGTACGACAGTAGAGAATTCACCCCTCCACTTT.

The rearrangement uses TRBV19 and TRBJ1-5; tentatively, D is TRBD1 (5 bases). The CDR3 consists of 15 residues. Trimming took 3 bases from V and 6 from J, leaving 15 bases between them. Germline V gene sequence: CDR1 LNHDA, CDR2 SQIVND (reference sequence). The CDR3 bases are TGTGCCAGTAGTATTAACAGTAAAGGGGCTCAGCCCCAGCATTTT. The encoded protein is CASSINSKGAQPQHF.

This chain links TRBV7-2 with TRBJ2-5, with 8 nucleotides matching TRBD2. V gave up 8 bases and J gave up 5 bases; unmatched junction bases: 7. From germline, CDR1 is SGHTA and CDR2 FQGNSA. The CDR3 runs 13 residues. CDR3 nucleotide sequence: TGTGCCAGCTCGACTAGCGACGGGGAGACCCAGTACTTC. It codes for CASSTSDGETQYF.

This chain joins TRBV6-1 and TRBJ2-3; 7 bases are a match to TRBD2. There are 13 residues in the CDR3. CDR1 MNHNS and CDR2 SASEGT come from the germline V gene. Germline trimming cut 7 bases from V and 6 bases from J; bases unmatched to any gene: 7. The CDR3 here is CASTASGSDTQYF. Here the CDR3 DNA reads TGTGCCAGCACGGCTAGCGGTAGCGATACGCAGTATTTT.

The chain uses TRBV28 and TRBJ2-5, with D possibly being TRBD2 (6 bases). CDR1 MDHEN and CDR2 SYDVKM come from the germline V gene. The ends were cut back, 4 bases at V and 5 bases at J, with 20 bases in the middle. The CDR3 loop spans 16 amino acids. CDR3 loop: CASSSSLGGKRETQYF. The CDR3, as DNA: TGTGCCAGCAGTTCCAGTTTGGGGGGAAAAAGGGAGACCCAGTACTTC.

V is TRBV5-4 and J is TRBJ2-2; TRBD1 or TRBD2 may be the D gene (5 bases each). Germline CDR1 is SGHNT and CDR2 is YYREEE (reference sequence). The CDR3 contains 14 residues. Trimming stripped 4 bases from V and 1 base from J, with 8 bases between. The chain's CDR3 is CASSLGGNTGELFF. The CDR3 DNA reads TGTGCCAGCAGCCTTGGGGGGAACACCGGGGAGCTGTTTTTT.

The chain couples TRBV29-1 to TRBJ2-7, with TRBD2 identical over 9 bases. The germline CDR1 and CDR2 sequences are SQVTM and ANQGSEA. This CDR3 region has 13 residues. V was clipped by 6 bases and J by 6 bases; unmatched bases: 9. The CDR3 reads CSVGIAGEGEQYF. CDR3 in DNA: TGCAGCGTAGGAATAGCGGGAGAGGGCGAGCAGTACTTC.

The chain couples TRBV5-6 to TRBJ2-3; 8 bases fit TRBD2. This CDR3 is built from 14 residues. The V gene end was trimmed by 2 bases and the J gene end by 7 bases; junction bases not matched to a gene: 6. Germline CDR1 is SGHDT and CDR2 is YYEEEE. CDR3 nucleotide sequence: TGTGCCAGCAGCTTTAGCGGGGTGGGGAATACGCAGTATTTT. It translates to CASSFSGVGNTQYF.

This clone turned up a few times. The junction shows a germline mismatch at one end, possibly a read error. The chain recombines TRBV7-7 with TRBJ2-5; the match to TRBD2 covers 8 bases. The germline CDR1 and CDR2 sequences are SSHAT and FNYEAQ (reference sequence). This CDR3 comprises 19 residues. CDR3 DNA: TGTGCTAGCAGCCCCTGGACGCGACTAGCGTGTTCCCTATGGGAGACCCAGTACTTC. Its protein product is CASSPWTRLACSLWETQYF.

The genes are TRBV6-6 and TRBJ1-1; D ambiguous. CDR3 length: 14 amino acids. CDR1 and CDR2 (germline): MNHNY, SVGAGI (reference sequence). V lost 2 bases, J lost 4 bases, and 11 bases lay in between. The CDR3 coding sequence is TGTGCCAGCAGTTACACGGTAGGAGGCACTGAAGCTTTCTTT. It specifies CASSYTVGGTEAFF.